Listed below are T cell receptor beta chains from one sample, sequenced in a study of Tregs in tolerant kidney transplant recipients. Data came from immunoSEQ multiplex PCR; TCRdb stores just in-frame clones and leaves some out. Among over 60,000 clones, about 98% were seen once, and the ten largest hold approximately 0.52%. Sequenced material: CD4+ T cells from blood, taken before the transplant. These receptors were obtained from a human donor who received a combined kidney and bone marrow transplant. Both conserved end residues are part of each CDR3. The order of the fields is V gene, clone size, D gene, J gene, CDR3 protein, CDR3 DNA. A D gene is named only where the DNA matches it firmly. Rows may omit the clone size; those that give it use once, few, many or a size class.

TRBV11-2	NA	NA	TRBJ2-4	CASSLGVGGLGKNIQYF	TGTGCCAGCAGCTTAGGGGTTGGGGGCCTAGGCAAAAACATTCAGTACTTC
TRBV7-3	NA	TRBD2	TRBJ2-1	CASSLRGGKQFF	TGTGCCAGCAGCTTAAGGGGGGGGAAGCAGTTCTTC
TRBV28	NA	NA	TRBJ1-1	CASSLGDTTKAFF	TGTGCCAGCAGTTTGGGGGACACAACTAAAGCTTTCTTT
TRBV11-3	once	TRBD1	TRBJ2-1	CASSLEGDREQFF	TGTGCCAGCAGCTTAGAAGGGGACAGGGAGCAGTTCTTC
TRBV30	NA	NA	TRBJ1-5	CAWSVAWNQPQHF	TGTGCCTGGAGTGTTGCGTGGAATCAGCCCCAGCATTTT
TRBV7-2	NA	TRBD2	TRBJ2-3	CASSSGTSGTQYF	TGTGCCAGCAGCTCCGGGACTAGCGGTACGCAGTATTTT
TRBV27	NA	NA	TRBJ2-7	CASSLFKNMRNEQYF	TGTGCCAGCAGTTTATTCAAAAACATGCGGAACGAGCAGTACTTC
TRBV18	NA	NA	TRBJ2-6	CASSQILNPAVSGANVLTF	TGTGCCAGCTCACAAATCTTAAATCCGGCGGTCTCTGGGGCCAACGTCCTGACTTTC
TRBV15	NA	TRBD1	TRBJ1-5	CATSIYRGPNQPQHF	TGTGCCACCAGCATTTACAGGGGGCCCAATCAGCCCCAGCATTTT
TRBV30	NA	NA	TRBJ2-1	CAWRETGSYNEQFF	TGTGCCTGGAGGGAAACAGGGTCCTACAATGAGCAGTTCTTC
TRBV28	NA	TRBD1	TRBJ2-7	CASSLTGGVSEQYF	TGTGCCAGCAGTCTGACAGGGGGCGTCTCCGAGCAGTACTTC
TRBV11-2	NA	NA	TRBJ2-7	CASSGAGSTYEQYF	TGTGCCAGCTCTGGAGCCGGGTCAACCTACGAGCAGTACTTC
TRBV27	NA	NA	TRBJ2-7	CASSPTYQGRVTYEQYF	TGTGCCAGCAGTCCCACGTACCAGGGCAGGGTAACCTACGAGCAGTACTTC
TRBV7-2	NA	NA	TRBJ1-2	CASSFRVRYGYTF	TGTGCCAGCAGCTTCAGGGTCCGCTATGGCTACACCTTC
TRBV27	NA	TRBD2	TRBJ2-3	CASRPFSLAGVRDTQYF	TGTGCCAGCCGCCCTTTTTCACTAGCGGGGGTCCGAGATACGCAGTATTTT
TRBV5-4	NA	NA	TRBJ2-1	CASSFAYTGYNEQFF	TGTGCCAGCAGCTTCGCATACACAGGCTACAATGAGCAGTTCTTC
TRBV4-2	NA	NA	TRBJ2-7	CASSQVLAATYEQYF	TGTGCCAGCAGCCAAGTATTAGCGGCGACCTACGAGCAGTACTTC
TRBV18	NA	TRBD2	TRBJ2-7	CASSPLAGVYEQYF	TGTGCCAGCTCACCACTAGCGGGGGTGTACGAGCAGTACTTC
TRBV7-2	NA	NA	TRBJ1-2	CASSFRQALNNGYTF	TGTGCCAGCAGCTTCCGACAGGCGTTAAACAATGGCTACACCTTC
TRBV5-4	once	NA	TRBJ1-2	CASSSGGSNYGYTF	TGTGCCAGCAGCTCGGGAGGTTCTAACTATGGCTACACCTTC
TRBV30	NA	TRBD2	TRBJ2-5	CAFSGGETQYF	TGTGCCTTCTCGGGGGGAGAGACCCAGTACTTC
TRBV11-3	NA	NA	TRBJ2-5	CASSPGSETQYF	TGTGCCAGCAGCCCCGGGTCGGAGACCCAGTACTTC
TRBV5-1	once	TRBD1	TRBJ1-1	CASSLTDRANTEAFF	TGCGCCAGCAGCTTGACCGACAGGGCCAACACTGAAGCTTTCTTT
TRBV6-1	NA	NA	TRBJ2-7	CASSEYARLSYEQYF	TGTGCCAGCAGTGAATACGCGAGGCTATCCTACGAGCAGTACTTC
TRBV11-2	NA	NA	TRBJ2-7	CASSSRPRGTYEQYF	TGTGCCAGCAGCTCCCGCCCGCGCGGTACCTACGAGCAGTACTTC
TRBV7-9	NA	NA	TRBJ1-1	CASSLGAVNTEAFF	TGTGCCAGCAGCTTAGGGGCAGTGAACACTGAAGCTTTCTTT
TRBV18	NA	TRBD2	TRBJ2-5	CASSPFRAGGQETQYF	TGTGCCAGCTCACCATTTCGAGCGGGAGGGCAAGAGACCCAGTACTTC
TRBV7-9	NA	TRBD1	TRBJ1-3	CASSLRDRDNTIYF	TGTGCCAGCAGCTTAAGGGACAGGGATAACACCATATATTTT
TRBV5-1	NA	TRBD2	TRBJ2-2	CASSYRGGPGTGELFF	TGCGCCAGCAGTTACCGCGGGGGGCCGGGCACCGGGGAGCTGTTTTTT
TRBV11-3	NA	NA	TRBJ2-5	CASSLELAVGETQYF	TGTGCCAGCAGCTTAGAACTAGCCGTGGGGGAGACCCAGTACTTC
TRBV18	NA	TRBD1	TRBJ2-7	CASSLPGQGYEQYF	TGTGCCAGCTCACTGCCGGGACAGGGGTACGAGCAGTACTTC
TRBV11-3	NA	TRBD1	TRBJ2-7	CASSLVFGQGAYEQYF	TGTGCCAGCAGCTTAGTATTCGGACAGGGGGCCTACGAGCAGTACTTC
TRBV30	NA	TRBD1	TRBJ1-5	CAFDRGGNQPQHF	TGTGCCTTCGACAGGGGAGGCAATCAGCCCCAGCATTTT
TRBV19	NA	TRBD1	TRBJ2-7	CASSMPGTGTYEQYF	TGTGCCAGTAGTATGCCCGGGACAGGAACCTACGAGCAGTACTTC
TRBV30	NA	TRBD1	TRBJ1-4	CAWTGGTAGVHEKLFF	TGTGCCTGGACAGGGGGGACAGCGGGAGTTCATGAAAAACTGTTTTTT
TRBV2	NA	NA	TRBJ2-1	CASSPLYEQFF	TGTGCCAGCAGCCCACTGTATGAGCAGTTCTTC
TRBV30	NA	NA	TRBJ1-2	CAWSETNGNLGNYGYTF	TGTGCCTGGAGTGAAACTAACGGGAACCTGGGAAACTATGGCTACACCTTC
TRBV9	NA	NA	TRBJ1-3	CASSVASSGNTIYF	TGTGCCAGCAGCGTAGCGAGCTCTGGAAACACCATATATTTT
TRBV19	NA	TRBD1	TRBJ1-6	CASSPSDRARSPLHF	TGTGCCAGTAGCCCGTCGGACAGGGCGAGATCACCCCTCCACTTT
TRBV5-1	NA	TRBD1	TRBJ1-2	CASSLGGTGGSAGYTF	TGCGCCAGCAGCTTGGGGGGGACAGGGGGGTCGGCTGGCTACACCTTC
TRBV4-1	NA	TRBD2	TRBJ2-5	CASRQETSGGRETQYF	TGCGCCAGCAGACAAGAGACTAGCGGGGGTCGAGAGACCCAGTACTTC
TRBV6-4	NA	TRBD2	TRBJ2-1	CASILEIRTSGYNEQFF	TGTGCCAGTATTCTTGAAATCCGGACTAGCGGATACAATGAGCAGTTCTTC